This TCR beta chain derives from a study of OX40 agonist ivuxolimab in advanced cancers. On the study more broadly: Six ivuxolimab dose levels, 0.01 to 10 mg/kg, were given intravenously every 2 weeks.

For this clone: Its matching antigen is unknown.

With 3 bases clipped from V and 14 bases from J, the junction kept 10 bases outside the gene matches. This CDR3 region has 15 residues. The V gene's germline CDR1 is SQVTM and CDR2 ANQGSEA. Study results and caveats: Clonal expansion from baseline to week 6 occurred in both CD4+ and CD8+ T cells. Relative to CD4+, CD8+ T cells held more expanded clones on average.

Generated by immunoSEQ multiplex PCR, the TCRdb table keeps only in-frame clones and is missing some. Of 65,000 to 95,000 clones in the sample, around 88% were seen once. Sequencing used CD4+ or CD8+ T cells sorted from blood, obtained in a trial of the OX40 agonist ivuxolimab. This sequence originates from an adult with an advanced solid tumor such as melanoma, head and neck, liver or kidney cancer. This chain links TRBV29-1 with TRBJ2-1, with 16 nucleotides matching TRBD2. CDR3 DNA: TGCAGCGTTGATCCAGGGACTAGCGGGAGGGCCGCCGAGTTCTTC. This encodes CSVDPGTSGRAAEFF.